The 7 T cell receptor beta chains reported below all come from one sample, sequenced in a study of shared clonotypes between healthy human individuals. Measured with immunoSEQ multiplex PCR; TCRdb has only the in-frame clones, and not every one. The profile shows 2.5 million or so clones, around nine tenths of them singletons. The sample consisted of naive CD4+ T cells sorted from blood. Regarding subset: CD45RA+ positively selected. These receptors all stem from a man aged 18 to 35 in good health.

The gene calls are TRBV27 and TRBJ2-7, with D possibly matching TRBD1 (5 bases). Germline CDR1 is MNHEY and CDR2 is SMNVEV (reference sequence). This CDR3 has 16 residues. Trimming cost V 2 bases and J 2 bases, with 16 bases left between them. CDR3 amino acids: CASSLGARDGAYEQYF. DNA for the CDR3: TGTGCCAGCAGTTTAGGGGCACGCGACGGAGCCTACGAGCAGTACTTC.

This chain uses TRBV30 with TRBJ2-4, with D possibly TRBD1 on 6 matching bases. This CDR3 has 12 residues. Trimming cost V 4 bases and J 7 bases, with 11 bases left between them. Germline CDR1 GTSNPN, CDR2 SVGIG (reference sequence). This chain's CDR3 is CAWKGVGNIQYF. The DNA for the CDR3 is TGTGCCTGGAAGGGGGTTGGGAACATTCAGTACTTC.

The rearrangement uses TRBV5-1 and TRBJ2-1, with D tentatively TRBD2 (6 bases). Trimming took 4 bases from V and 0 from J, leaving 17 bases between them. The CDR3 consists of 17 residues. CDR1 is SGHRS and CDR2 is YFSETQ in the germline V gene. The CDR3 DNA is TGCGCCAGCAGCAGGGCTACGGGGGTGAGCTCCTACAATGAGCAGTTCTTC. Encoded protein: CASSRATGVSSYNEQFF.

Remarks on this clone: One end of the junction fails to match germline, which may point to a read error. The chain is built from TRBV18 and TRBJ2-7; 11 bases are a match to TRBD2. The germline V gene encodes CDR1 KGHSH and CDR2 LQKENI. The CDR3 spans 14 residues. The CDR3 nucleotides read TGTGCCAGCTCCCCACTAGCGGGAGTTCGCGAGCAGTACTTC. This codes for CASSPLAGVREQYF. Drawing the rest from reference TRBV18 and TRBJ2-7, the complete variable domain is NAGVMQNPRHLVRRRGQEARLRCSPMKGHSHVYWYRQLPEEGLKFMVYLQKENIIDESGMPKERFSAEFPKEGPSILRIQQVVRGDSAAYFCASSPLAGVREQYFGPGTRLTVT.

A few counts support this clone. The rearrangement uses TRBV30 and TRBJ1-5, with 9 bases lining up with TRBD1. CDR1 is GTSNPN, CDR2 SVGIG, per germline (reference sequence). The CDR3 has 12 amino acids. V lost 3 bases to trimming and J lost 7 bases; unmatched junction nucleotides: 1. CDR3 sequence reads: CAWRGQGQPQHF. In DNA form, the CDR3 reads TGTGCCTGGAGGGGACAGGGCCAGCCCCAGCATTTT. The full variable domain, its missing parts supplied by reference TRBV30 and TRBJ1-5, is SQTIHQWPATLVQPVGSPLSLECTVEGTSNPNLYWYRQAAGRGLQLLFYSVGIGQISSEVPQNLSASRPQDRQFILSSKKLLLSDSGFYLCAWRGQGQPQHFGDGTRLSIL.

The chain links TRBV5-1 to TRBJ2-3, with 7 positions matching TRBD2. The germline V gene has CDR1 SGHRS and CDR2 YFSETQ. The CDR3 is made up of 14 amino acids. The trim removed 4 bases at V and 5 bases at J, leaving 7 bases unmatched. The CDR3 DNA follows: TGCGCCAGCAGCATCGGGACTACCGGAGATACGCAGTATTTT. As protein: CASSIGTTGDTQYF.

This chain connects TRBV28 to TRBJ1-2; unclear D gene. Trimming removed 7 bases from V and 2 bases from J, with 8 bases in between. This CDR3 comprises 12 residues. The V gene's germline CDR1 is MDHEN and CDR2 SYDVKM. This CDR3 reads CASNRRNYGYTF. Here the CDR3 DNA reads TGTGCCAGCAATCGGCGGAACTATGGCTACACCTTC.